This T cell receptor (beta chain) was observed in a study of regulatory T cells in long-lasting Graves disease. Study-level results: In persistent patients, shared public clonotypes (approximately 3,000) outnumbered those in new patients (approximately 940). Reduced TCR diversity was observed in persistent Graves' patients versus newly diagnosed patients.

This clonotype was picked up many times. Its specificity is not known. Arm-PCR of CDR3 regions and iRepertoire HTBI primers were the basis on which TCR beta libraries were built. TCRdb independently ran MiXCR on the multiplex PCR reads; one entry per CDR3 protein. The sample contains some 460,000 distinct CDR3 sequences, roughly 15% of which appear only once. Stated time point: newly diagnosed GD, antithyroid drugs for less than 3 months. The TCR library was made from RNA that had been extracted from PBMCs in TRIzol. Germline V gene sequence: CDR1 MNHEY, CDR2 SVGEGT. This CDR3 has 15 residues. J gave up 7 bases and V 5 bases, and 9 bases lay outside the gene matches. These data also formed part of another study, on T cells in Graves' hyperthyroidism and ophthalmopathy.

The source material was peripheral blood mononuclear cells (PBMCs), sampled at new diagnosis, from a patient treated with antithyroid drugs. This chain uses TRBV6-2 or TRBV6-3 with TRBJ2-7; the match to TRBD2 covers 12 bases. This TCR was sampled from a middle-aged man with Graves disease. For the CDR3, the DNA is TGTGCCAGCAGTCTTCGACTAGCGGGAGATGGTGAGCAGTACTTC. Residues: CASSLRLAGDGEQYF.